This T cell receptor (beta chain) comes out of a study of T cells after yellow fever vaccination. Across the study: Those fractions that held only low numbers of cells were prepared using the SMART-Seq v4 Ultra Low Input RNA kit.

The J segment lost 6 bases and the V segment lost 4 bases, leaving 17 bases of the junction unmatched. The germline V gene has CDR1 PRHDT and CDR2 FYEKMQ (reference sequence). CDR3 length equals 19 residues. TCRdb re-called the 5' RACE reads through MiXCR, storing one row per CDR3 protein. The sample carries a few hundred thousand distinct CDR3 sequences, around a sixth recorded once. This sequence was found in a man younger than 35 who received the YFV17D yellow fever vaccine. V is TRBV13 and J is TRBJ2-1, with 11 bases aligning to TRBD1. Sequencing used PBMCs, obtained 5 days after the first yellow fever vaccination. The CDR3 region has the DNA TGTGCCAGCAGCTCACCCGGGACAGGGGGTAAGGCTAAGTCCAATGAGCAGTTCTTC. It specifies CASSSPGTGGKAKSNEQFF.